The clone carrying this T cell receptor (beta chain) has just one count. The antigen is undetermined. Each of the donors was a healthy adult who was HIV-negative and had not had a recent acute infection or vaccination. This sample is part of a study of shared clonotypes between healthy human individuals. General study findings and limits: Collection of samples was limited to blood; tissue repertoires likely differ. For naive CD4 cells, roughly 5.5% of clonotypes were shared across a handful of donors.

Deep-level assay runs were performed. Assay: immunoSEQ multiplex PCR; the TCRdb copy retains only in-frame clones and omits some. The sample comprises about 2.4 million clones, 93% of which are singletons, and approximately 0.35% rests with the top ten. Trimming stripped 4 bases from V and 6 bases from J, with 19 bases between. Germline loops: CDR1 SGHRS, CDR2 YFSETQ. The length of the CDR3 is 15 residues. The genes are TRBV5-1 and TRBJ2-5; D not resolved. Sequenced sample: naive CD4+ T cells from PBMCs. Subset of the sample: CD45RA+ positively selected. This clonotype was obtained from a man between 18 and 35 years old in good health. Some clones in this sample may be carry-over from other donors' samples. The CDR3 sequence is CASSLDTGGVKTQYF. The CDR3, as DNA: TGCGCCAGCAGCCTTGATACGGGTGGGGTAAAGACCCAGTACTTC. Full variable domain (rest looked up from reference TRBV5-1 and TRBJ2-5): KAGVTQTPRYLIKTRGQQVTLSCSPISGHRSVSWYQQTPGQGLQFLFEYFSETQRNKGNFPGRFSGRQFSNSRSEMNVSTLELGDSALYLCASSLDTGGVKTQYFGPGTRLLVL.